Given below is one T cell receptor beta chain in context. Its antigen is not known. TCRdb re-derived calls from the 5' RACE reads in MiXCR, one entry per CDR3 protein. The sample lists 400,000 to 550,000 distinct CDR3 sequences, approximately 25% occurring once. The V segment lost 0 bases and the J segment 3 bases; nucleotides outside the gene matches: 4. Germline assignment: CDR1 ENHRY and CDR2 SYGVKD. The CDR3 is 16 residues long. This sample is drawn from a study of identical twins. Study-level results: The conclusions drew on cross-sectional statistical analysis instead of tracking the same donors.

These data were also filed under a second study, of T cells expressing NK-cell markers. Per that paper: One observes that, in several donors, these clonotypes were also the leading ones within the CD3+CD56-NKG2C+ fraction.

Sequencing input: CD4+ T cells sorted from blood. The chain joins TRBV10-3 to TRBJ2-2; the match to TRBD1 covers 7 bases. The receptor's source is a woman under 30 in good health. CDR3 region: CAISESRGMDTGELFF. Here the CDR3 DNA reads TGTGCCATCAGTGAGTCCAGGGGGATGGACACCGGGGAGCTGTTTTTT.